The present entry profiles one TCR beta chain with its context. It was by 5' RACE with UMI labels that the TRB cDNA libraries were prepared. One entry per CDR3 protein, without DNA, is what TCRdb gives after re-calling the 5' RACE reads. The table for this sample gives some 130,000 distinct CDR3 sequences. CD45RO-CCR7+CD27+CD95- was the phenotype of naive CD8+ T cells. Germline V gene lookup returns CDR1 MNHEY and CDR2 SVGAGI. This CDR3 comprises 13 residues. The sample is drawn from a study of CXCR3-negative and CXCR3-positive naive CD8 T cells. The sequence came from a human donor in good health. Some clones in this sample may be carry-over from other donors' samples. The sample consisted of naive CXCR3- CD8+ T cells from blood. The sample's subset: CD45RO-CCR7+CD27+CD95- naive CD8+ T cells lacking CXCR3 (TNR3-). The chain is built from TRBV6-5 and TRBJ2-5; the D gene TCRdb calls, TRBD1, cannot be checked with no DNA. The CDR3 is CASRTDPWETQYF.